This T cell receptor beta chain was observed in a study of blood T cell repertoires in COVID-19. Study details: Samples came from the United States, Italy and Spain, spanning acute and convalescent COVID-19.

This clone came up a few times. Sequencing was performed with immunoSEQ multiplex PCR; in TCRdb, only in-frame clones are kept and a portion is missing. The data show more than 25,000 clones, roughly 87% seen once. CDR3 length: 12 residues. V was cut by 5 bases and J by 1 base, with 5 bases left in between. Looked up from germline, CDR1 is SNHLY and CDR2 is FYNNEI. The sequencing input was peripheral blood. This chain connects TRBV2 to TRBJ1-1; no reliable D call. The TCR was taken from a man between 65 and 85 years old with active or convalescent COVID-19. Here the CDR3 DNA reads TGTGCCAGCAGTTTACAGAACACTGAAGCTTTCTTT. It encodes CASSLQNTEAFF.